What follows are 20 T cell receptor beta chains derived from one specimen sequenced in a study of shared clonotypes between healthy human individuals. Generated by immunoSEQ multiplex PCR, the TCRdb table keeps only in-frame clones and is missing some. The table has millions of clones, about 95% seen once; the top ten hold roughly 0.13%. Sequencing was carried out using naive CD4+ T cells sorted from blood. Subset defined: CD45RA+ positively selected. These receptors all come from a man between 18 and 35 years old in good health.

This clone was seen only once. This chain uses TRBV5-1 with TRBJ2-1, with D possibly called TRBD1 or TRBD2 (6 bases each). CDR1 and CDR2 (germline): SGHRS, YFSETQ. This CDR3 has 16 amino acids. V dropped 4 bases and J dropped 2 bases, with 16 bases sitting between them. As DNA, the CDR3 is TGCGCCAGCAGCCCTCAGGGTCGGGGGCCCTACAATGAGCAGTTCTTC. This sequence encodes CASSPQGRGPYNEQFF.

The genes are TRBV6-6 and TRBJ1-6; TRBD1 is a possible D gene (5 bases). The CDR3 has 16 amino acids. V was shortened by 7 bases and J by 0 bases, with 13 bases between the two germline ends. Germline V gene data show CDR1 as MNHNY and CDR2 as SVGAGI (reference sequence). The CDR3 DNA is TGTGCCAGCATTCGACAGTCGAGCTCCTATAATTCACCCCTCCACTTT. This sequence encodes CASIRQSSSYNSPLHF.

This chain joins TRBV6-4 and TRBJ1-3; 10 bases align to TRBD1. The CDR3 runs 20 residues. Germline CDR1 reads MRHNA; CDR2 reads SNTAGT. After removal of 2 bases from V and 0 bases from J, the junction contained 13 bases not matched to a gene. The CDR3 DNA follows: TGTGCCAGCAGTGACACCAAGACAGGGGGCATTGACGCCTCTGGAAACACCATATATTTT. Translating it yields CASSDTKTGGIDASGNTIYF.

The CDR3 loop is CASSLGGLVPNYGYTF. Here the CDR3 DNA reads TGTGCCAGCAGCTTAGGAGGCTTGGTCCCGAACTATGGCTACACCTTC. This rearrangement joins TRBV7-2 to TRBJ1-2, with D uncertain. Trimming stripped 1 base from V and 2 bases from J, with 14 bases between. The CDR3 is 16 amino acids. The V gene's germline CDR1 is SGHTA and CDR2 FQGNSA. Filled out from reference TRBV7-2 and TRBJ1-2, the complete variable domain reads GAGVSQSPSNKVTEKGKDVELRCDPISGHTALYWYRQSLGQGLEFLIYFQGNSAPDKSGLPSDRFSAERTGGSVSTLTIQRTQQEDSAVYLCASSLGGLVPNYGYTFGSGTRLTVV.

In regard to this clone: Within the sample, other DNA sequences also encode this same CDR3. This chain connects TRBV5-1 to TRBJ1-2; D possibly corresponds to TRBD1 (5 bases). V lost 1 base and J 6 bases, leaving 10 bases between the germline ends. CDR3 length equals 13 residues. CDR1 and CDR2 (germline): SGHRS, YFSETQ. CDR3 region: CASSLTGGDGYTF. Here the CDR3 DNA reads TGCGCCAGCAGCTTGACAGGTGGGGATGGCTACACCTTC.

The chain is built from TRBV5-1 and TRBJ2-7, with 16 bases that match TRBD2. V lost 4 bases and J lost 6; bases outside the gene matches: 10. In germline, CDR1 is SGHRS, CDR2 YFSETQ. The CDR3 has 17 amino acids. The CDR3: CASSGKGLAGGTGEQYF. The CDR3 DNA is TGCGCCAGCAGCGGAAAGGGACTAGCGGGAGGGACCGGCGAGCAGTACTTC.

The chain combines TRBV29-1 with TRBJ2-3; the match to TRBD1 covers 8 bases. The CDR3 contains 14 residues. The V gene's germline CDR1 is SQVTM and CDR2 ANQGSEA. Unmatched junction bases numbered 10, after V lost 6 bases and J lost 5 bases. CDR3 loop: CSVALTGAGDTQYF. Written as DNA, the CDR3 is TGCAGCGTCGCCTTGACAGGGGCGGGAGATACGCAGTATTTT.

A note on this clone: Other nucleotide sequences in the sample specify the same CDR3. This rearrangement joins TRBV30 to TRBJ1-3; D remains unclear. Per the germline V gene, CDR1 is GTSNPN and CDR2 is SVGIG (reference sequence). The CDR3 consists of 12 residues. Trimming took 0 bases from V and 7 from J, leaving 7 bases between them. CDR3 protein: CAWSVLPNTIYF. The CDR3 bases are TGTGCCTGGAGTGTACTTCCGAACACCATATATTTT.

The chain links TRBV27 to TRBJ1-2; a weak D match, TRBD1 (6 bases). The CDR3 contains 14 residues. V lost 6 bases, J lost 8 bases, and 19 bases lay in between. CDR1 and CDR2 from the germline V gene are MNHEY and SMNVEV (reference sequence). The CDR3 protein is CASSLTGHSLGYTF. CDR3 nucleotide sequence: TGTGCCAGCAGCCTAACAGGGCACAGTCTGGGCTACACCTTC.

For this clone: Distinct nucleotide sequences in the sample also encode this CDR3. The rearrangement joins TRBV11-2 to TRBJ2-5, with a tentative D call TRBD2 (6 bases). The length of the CDR3 is 13 residues. The ends were cut back, 0 bases at V and 5 bases at J, with 7 bases in the middle. Germline V gives CDR1 SGHAT, CDR2 FQNNGV. For the CDR3, the DNA is TGTGCCAGCAGCTTAGAGGGGAGGGAGACCCAGTACTTC. It codes for CASSLEGRETQYF.

Concerning this clone: The junction and the germline gene differ at one end; a read error may be behind it. The V gene is TRBV7-7, the J gene TRBJ2-5; 8 bases line up with TRBD2. The CDR3 has 16 amino acids. CDR1 is SSHAT, CDR2 FNYEAQ, per germline (reference sequence). The CDR3: CASSLVGGVGSETQYF. DNA of the CDR3: TGTGCTAGCAGCTTAGTCGGGGGGGTTGGGTCAGAGACCCAGTACTTC.

The rearrangement joins TRBV5-1 to TRBJ2-1; D is possibly TRBD2 (5 bases). The CDR3 runs 15 residues. Germline lookup yields CDR1 SGHRS and CDR2 YFSETQ. Trimming shortened V by 1 base and J by 5 bases, and 13 bases separated the two germline ends. The CDR3 region has the DNA TGCGCCAGCAGCTTGCCGGGATTCGGGGACAATGAGCAGTTCTTC. Encoded protein: CASSLPGFGDNEQFF.

This chain links TRBV13 with TRBJ2-7, with D unresolved. This CDR3 comprises 13 residues. The V end was cut by 8 bases, the J end by 2 bases, with 13 bases between. Germline CDR1 PRHDT, CDR2 FYEKMQ (reference sequence). The chain's CDR3 is CASAGPIPYEQYF. The CDR3 DNA sequence: TGTGCCAGCGCAGGTCCGATACCCTACGAGCAGTACTTC.

The chain combines TRBV11-2 with TRBJ2-7, with 9 positions matching TRBD2. The CDR3 runs 15 residues. V gave up 2 bases and J gave up 2 bases; unmatched junction bases: 4. The germline gives CDR1 SGHAT, CDR2 FQNNGV. The CDR3 sequence: CASSLYPSGTYEQYF. CDR3 coding DNA: TGTGCCAGCAGCTTATATCCTAGCGGGACCTACGAGCAGTACTTC.

This chain connects TRBV29-1 to TRBJ2-2; tentative D call: TRBD2 (6 bases). The CDR3 covers 14 residues. Trimming took off 5 bases at V and 3 bases at J, with 13 bases between the two ends. From germline, CDR1 is SQVTM and CDR2 ANQGSEA. The CDR3 coding sequence is TGCAGCGTTCGGGAGTCCCGGGACACCGGGGAGCTGTTTTTT. Amino acid sequence: CSVRESRDTGELFF.

The chain carries TRBV14 and TRBJ2-1; a possible D gene is TRBD2 (5 bases). Trimming removed 4 bases from V and 4 bases from J, with 11 bases in between. Germline values: CDR1 SGHDN, CDR2 FVKESK. The CDR3 covers 14 residues. The CDR3 is CASSRVGGYNEQFF. The CDR3 bases are TGTGCCAGCAGCCGAGTCGGAGGTTACAATGAGCAGTTCTTC. Full variable domain (rest looked up from reference TRBV14 and TRBJ2-1): EAGVTQFPSHSVIEKGQTVTLRCDPISGHDNLYWYRRVMGKEIKFLLHFVKESKQDESGMPNNRFLAERTGGTYSTLKVQPAELEDSGVYFCASSRVGGYNEQFFGPGTRLTVL.

The chain combines TRBV18 with TRBJ2-7, with 9 bases matching TRBD2. Germline CDR1 and CDR2: KGHSH and LQKENI. V shed 4 bases and J 3 bases; nucleotides not matched to a gene: 7. This CDR3 comprises 15 residues. DNA of the CDR3: TGTGCCAGCTCACTAGGGACTAGCCCAGTCTACGAGCAGTACTTC. This codes for CASSLGTSPVYEQYF.

The V and J genes are TRBV7-9 and TRBJ2-2; maybe TRBD1 (5 bases). Germline V gene data show CDR1 as SEHNR and CDR2 as FQNEAQ (reference sequence). The V and J ends lost 6 bases and 0 bases respectively, with 14 bases between them. This CDR3 is built from 16 residues. Here the CDR3 DNA reads TGTGCCAGCAGTGATCAGGGCCCGACGAACACCGGGGAGCTGTTTTTT. It yields the protein CASSDQGPTNTGELFF.

This chain joins TRBV18 and TRBJ2-1, with D hard to call. The germline V and J ends were trimmed by 5 bases and 5 bases, with 10 bases remaining between them. The CDR3 contains 13 residues. The germline V gene encodes CDR1 KGHSH and CDR2 LQKENI. The chain's CDR3 is CASSDYLNNEQFF. The CDR3 DNA follows: TGTGCCAGCTCAGATTACCTCAACAATGAGCAGTTCTTC.

The chain recombines TRBV27 with TRBJ1-2, with TRBD1 identical over 7 bases. CDR3 length equals 13 residues. V shed 8 bases and J 4 bases; nucleotides not matched to a gene: 7. Per the germline V gene, CDR1 is MNHEY and CDR2 is SMNVEV (reference sequence). In nucleotides, the CDR3 is TGTGCCAGCTCCAGGGGGGGTTCCTATGGCTACACCTTC. Protein product: CASSRGGSYGYTF.